These 20 T cell receptor beta chains share one sample of origin, sequenced in a study of T cell responses to AZD1222 COVID-19 vaccine. Produced via immunoSEQ multiplex PCR; TCRdb's table is partial and in-frame only. The sample lists some 110,000 clones; 86% were seen once. The sequencing here drew on peripheral blood, taken 28 days after the second AZD1222 dose. The receptors come from an adult who received the AZD1222 COVID-19 vaccine.

In this sample, this clone turned up a few times. Other DNA sequences of this sample code for an identical CDR3. The chain has TRBV6-4 and TRBJ2-3, with a weak D call TRBD2 (7 bases). CDR3 size: 15 residues. V gave up 0 bases and J gave up 4 bases, with 11 bases separating them. Germline loops: CDR1 MRHNA, CDR2 SNTAGT. The CDR3 region is CASSDSTGGADTQYF. The CDR3 region has the DNA TGTGCCAGCAGTGACTCGACGGGGGGCGCAGATACGCAGTATTTT.

This chain joins TRBV19 and TRBJ2-2; 8 bases line up with TRBD1. The ends lost 2 bases at V and 6 bases at J; junction bases unmatched: 8. The CDR3 is 16 amino acids. CDR1 and CDR2 from the germline V gene are LNHDA and SQIVND (reference sequence). CDR3: CASSILGQGIAGELFF. CDR3 coding DNA: TGTGCCAGTAGTATACTAGGACAGGGAATCGCCGGGGAGCTGTTTTTT.

The J gene is TRBJ1-5, the V gene TRBV29-1; D is ambiguous. The CDR3 runs 13 residues. CDR1 is SQVTM and CDR2 is ANQGSEA in the germline V gene. Trimming left V 3 bases short and J 7 bases short, with 13 bases between. In DNA, the CDR3 is TGCAGCGTTGAGTCGGGGATTGGCCAGCCCCAGCATTTT. It yields the protein CSVESGIGQPQHF.

J is TRBJ1-5 and V is TRBV28; D possibly corresponds to TRBD1 (5 bases). The V and J ends lost 6 bases and 6 bases respectively, with 15 bases between them. Per the germline V gene, CDR1 is MDHEN and CDR2 is SYDVKM. The CDR3 length is 14 residues. The CDR3 DNA reads as TGTGCCAGCAGCCCTTGGGGTCAGGGTCAGCCCCAGCATTTT. It encodes CASSPWGQGQPQHF.

This clone was counted a single time. This sequence joins TRBV6-4 and TRBJ1-4; D is perhaps TRBD1 (5 bases). Trimming took 5 bases from V and 4 from J, leaving 14 bases between them. Germline assignment: CDR1 MRHNA and CDR2 SNTAGT. The CDR3 consists of 15 residues. The CDR3 loop is CASSLSGPINEKLFF. CDR3 sequence (DNA): TGTGCCAGCAGTCTGTCGGGACCGATTAATGAAAAACTGTTTTTT.

The chain is built from TRBV6-5 and TRBJ2-7; 7 bases agree with TRBD1. J lost 2 bases, V lost 2 bases, and 9 bases had no gene match. CDR1 is MNHEY and CDR2 is SVGAGI in the germline V gene. The CDR3 contains 16 residues. The CDR3 region is CASSYDGAGGTYEQYF. CDR3 coding DNA: TGTGCCAGCAGTTACGACGGGGCAGGGGGTACCTACGAGCAGTACTTC.

In this sample, this clone turned up once. The chain joins TRBV4-3 to TRBJ2-1; TRBD1 aligns across 8 bases. CDR1 is LGHNA and CDR2 is YSLEER in the germline V gene. The CDR3 runs to 17 residues. The junction had 8 bases not matched to a gene; V was cut back by 4 bases and J by 0 bases. Here the CDR3 reads CASSRGTGLSSYNEQFF. The CDR3 nucleotides read TGCGCCAGCAGCCGCGGGACAGGTTTGAGCTCCTACAATGAGCAGTTCTTC.

The gene calls are TRBV28 and TRBJ1-6; 7 positions match TRBD1. The ends lost 1 base at V and 7 bases at J; junction bases unmatched: 13. The CDR3 is 18 amino acids. Germline-derived CDR1 and CDR2 are MDHEN and SYDVKM. In nucleotides, the CDR3 is TGTGCCAGCAGTTTATCCTGGTCGGAGGGGGCGTCCAATTCACCCCTCCACTTT. It yields the protein CASSLSWSEGASNSPLHF.

V is TRBV2 and J is TRBJ2-5; D unclear. The CDR3 is 13 amino acids. CDR1 SNHLY and CDR2 FYNNEI come from the germline V gene. The germline V and J ends were trimmed by 8 bases and 2 bases, with 12 bases remaining between them. In DNA form, the CDR3 reads TGTGCCAGCCCCCGGACGTTACAAGAGACCCAGTACTTC. It translates to CASPRTLQETQYF.

This clone was recorded once. The chain couples TRBV27 to TRBJ1-2; TRBD1 is a possible D gene (6 bases). The V end was cut by 5 bases, the J end by 6 bases, with 16 bases between. There are 14 residues in the CDR3. CDR1 and CDR2 from the germline V gene are MNHEY and SMNVEV (reference sequence). This chain's CDR3 is CASSPTLGAHGYTF. The CDR3 DNA sequence: TGTGCCAGCAGTCCCACCCTGGGGGCACATGGCTACACCTTC.

V and J are TRBV7-3 and TRBJ2-2; weak D call: TRBD1 (5 bases). Looked up from germline, CDR1 is SGHTA and CDR2 is FQGTGA. V gave up 4 bases and J gave up 2 bases, with 14 bases separating them. The CDR3 has 16 residues. The DNA of the CDR3 is TGTGCCAGCAGCTCAGACAGAGCAAGAAACACCGGGGAGCTGTTTTTT. Amino acids: CASSSDRARNTGELFF. Full variable domain (missing parts from reference TRBV7-3 and TRBJ2-2): GAGVSQTPSNKVTEKGKYVELRCDPISGHTALYWYRQSLGQGPEFLIYFQGTGAADDSGLPNDRFFAVRPEGSVSTLKIQRTERGDSAVYLCASSSDRARNTGELFFGEGSRLTVL.

The chain is built from TRBV2 and TRBJ2-7; D is undetermined. Germline V gene data show CDR1 as SNHLY and CDR2 as FYNNEI. This CDR3 region has 13 residues. Deletions cut 8 bases from V and 0 bases from J, with 11 bases between. The CDR3 DNA reads TGTGCCAGCGCCTCACTCACCTCCTACGAGCAGTACTTC. Translated, it gives CASASLTSYEQYF.

V gene TRBV19 combines with J gene TRBJ2-7; 10 nucleotides agree with TRBD2. V lost 4 bases and J lost 0; bases outside the gene matches: 3. The CDR3 has 15 residues. Germline CDR1 and CDR2: LNHDA and SQIVND (reference sequence). The CDR3 sequence: CASSRSSGSSYEQYF. In DNA, the CDR3 is TGTGCCAGTAGTAGGTCTAGCGGGAGCTCCTACGAGCAGTACTTC.

The chain recombines TRBV4-1 with TRBJ2-7; 7 bases agree with TRBD2. The CDR3 length is 16 residues. V was clipped by 4 bases and J by 2 bases; unmatched bases: 11. Germline loops: CDR1 MGHRA, CDR2 YSYEKL. The CDR3 here is CASSPSGTTVTYEQYF. CDR3 in DNA: TGCGCCAGCAGCCCCAGCGGGACTACGGTAACCTACGAGCAGTACTTC.

The chain joins TRBV7-9 to TRBJ1-2; the D gene is possibly TRBD1 (6 bases). Germline CDR1 is SEHNR and CDR2 is FQNEAQ (reference sequence). Trimming took 3 bases from V and 4 from J, leaving 12 bases between them. The length of the CDR3 is 14 residues. CDR3 nucleotide sequence: TGTGCCAGCAGCTTTATCGCGACAGGCTATGGCTACACCTTC. Protein: CASSFIATGYGYTF.

The rearrangement links TRBV21-1 to TRBJ2-7; the D call TRBD1 from the table was never checked on the DNA. TRBV21-1 is listed as a pseudogene. The CDR3 totals 13 residues. This CDR3 is CASSGGSRYEQYF. CDR3 in DNA: TGTGCCAGCTCAGGGGGATCCCGATACGAGCAGTACTTC.

The chain is built from TRBV18 and TRBJ1-5, with D unclear. The V and J ends lost 5 bases and 0 bases respectively, with 14 bases between them. Germline V gene sequence: CDR1 KGHSH, CDR2 LQKENI. This CDR3 contains 16 residues. CDR3 coding DNA: TGTGCCAGCTCAAACGGACCCCCGGCTAGCAATCAGCCCCAGCATTTT. Protein sequence: CASSNGPPASNQPQHF.

The rearrangement uses TRBV7-3 and TRBJ1-5; 10 bases are shared with TRBD1. Germline assignment: CDR1 SGHTA and CDR2 FQGTGA. After removal of 4 bases from V and 7 bases from J, the junction contained 7 bases not matched to a gene. CDR3 size: 15 residues. The DNA of the CDR3 is TGTGCCAGCAGCTCTATCCGGGACAGGGGACAGCCCCAGCATTTT. Its protein product is CASSSIRDRGQPQHF.

V usage is TRBV27 and J usage is TRBJ2-5, with a weak D call TRBD2 (6 bases). This CDR3 region has 14 residues. CDR1 MNHEY and CDR2 SMNVEV come from the germline V gene (reference sequence). The V end was cut by 5 bases, the J end by 3 bases, with 13 bases between. The CDR3 loop reads CASSPRVAEETQYF. CDR3 in DNA: TGTGCCAGCAGTCCCCGGGTAGCGGAAGAGACCCAGTACTTC.

This rearrangement joins TRBV7-8 to TRBJ1-1; 7 positions agree with TRBD1. The germline CDR1 and CDR2 sequences are SGHVS and FQNEAQ. Unmatched junction bases numbered 9, after V lost 4 bases and J lost 10 bases. This CDR3 contains 13 residues. CDR3 sequence: CASSSGTAVGAFF. The CDR3 DNA reads TGTGCCAGCAGCTCCGGGACAGCCGTCGGAGCTTTCTTT.